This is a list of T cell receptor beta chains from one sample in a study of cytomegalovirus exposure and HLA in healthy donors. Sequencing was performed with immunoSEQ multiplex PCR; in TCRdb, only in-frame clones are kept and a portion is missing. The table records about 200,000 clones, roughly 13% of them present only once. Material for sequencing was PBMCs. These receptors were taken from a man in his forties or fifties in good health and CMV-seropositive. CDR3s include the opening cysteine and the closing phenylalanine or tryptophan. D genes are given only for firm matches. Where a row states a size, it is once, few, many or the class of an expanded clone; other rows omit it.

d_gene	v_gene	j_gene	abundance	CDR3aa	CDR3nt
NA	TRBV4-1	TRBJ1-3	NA	CASSPTAGIGNTIYF	TGCGCCAGCAGCCCGACGGCGGGGATTGGAAACACCATATATTTT
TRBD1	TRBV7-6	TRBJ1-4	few	CASSSTGVEKLFF	TGTGCCAGCAGTTCCACAGGGGTGGAAAAACTGTTTTTT
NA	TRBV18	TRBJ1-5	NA	CASSPTENQPQHF	TGTGCCAGCTCACCCACAGAAAATCAGCCCCAGCATTTT
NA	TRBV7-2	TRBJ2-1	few	CASSLGLQYNEQFF	TGTGCCAGCAGCTTAGGATTACAGTACAATGAGCAGTTCTTC
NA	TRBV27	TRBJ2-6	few	CASSLVVTGWNSGANVLTF	TGTGCCAGCAGTTTAGTCGTCACAGGGTGGAACTCTGGGGCCAACGTCCTGACTTTC
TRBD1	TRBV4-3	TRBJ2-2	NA	CASSQGGQGASTGELFF	TGCGCCAGCAGCCAAGGCGGACAGGGGGCCTCCACCGGGGAGCTGTTTTTT
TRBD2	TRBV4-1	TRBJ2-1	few	CASSHDLGTSKTNEQFF	TGCGCCAGCAGCCATGATTTAGGGACTAGCAAGACGAATGAGCAGTTCTTC
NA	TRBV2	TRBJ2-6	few	CAIPIATGANVLTF	TGTGCCATCCCAATAGCGACTGGGGCCAACGTCCTGACTTTC
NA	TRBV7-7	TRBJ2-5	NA	CASSLSLVMAGAQETQYF	TGTGCCAGCAGCCTTTCCCTCGTAATGGCGGGGGCCCAAGAGACCCAGTACTTC
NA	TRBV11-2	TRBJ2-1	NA	CASSFEGPGFNEQFF	TGTGCCAGCAGCTTTGAGGGCCCGGGTTTCAATGAGCAGTTCTTC
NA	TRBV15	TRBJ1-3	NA	CATSRRGTGNTIYF	TGTGCCACCAGCAGACGGGGTACTGGAAACACCATATATTTT
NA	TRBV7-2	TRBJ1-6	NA	CASSLERGSPLHF	TGTGCCAGCAGCTTAGAAAGGGGTTCACCCCTCCACTTT
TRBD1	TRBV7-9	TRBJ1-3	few	CASSLEDGTGPGNTIYF	TGTGCCAGCAGCTTAGAAGATGGGACAGGGCCTGGAAACACCATATATTTT
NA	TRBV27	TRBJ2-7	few	CASSLLAAREQYF	TGTGCCAGCAGTTTACTCGCGGCGAGGGAGCAGTACTTC
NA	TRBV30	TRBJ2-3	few	CAWSGAQMITDTQYF	TGTGCCTGGAGTGGCGCACAGATGATCACAGATACGCAGTATTTT
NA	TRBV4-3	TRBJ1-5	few	CASSQDPGVNQPQHF	TGCGCCAGCAGCCAAGACCCGGGAGTCAATCAGCCCCAGCATTTT
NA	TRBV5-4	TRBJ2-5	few	CASTVGGAGRETQYF	TGTGCCAGCACTGTTGGGGGGGCGGGGAGAGAGACCCAGTACTTC
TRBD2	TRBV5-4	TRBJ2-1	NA	CASSRGGPQGWNEQFF	TGTGCCAGCAGCCGGGGGGGCCCCCAAGGGTGGAATGAGCAGTTCTTC
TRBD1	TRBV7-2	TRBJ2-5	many	CASSYRDSWETQYF	TGTGCCAGCAGCTACCGGGACAGTTGGGAGACCCAGTACTTC
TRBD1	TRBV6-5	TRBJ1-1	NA	CASSRPGTVNTEAFF	TGTGCCAGCAGTCGCCCCGGGACAGTGAACACTGAAGCTTTCTTT
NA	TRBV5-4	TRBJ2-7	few	CASSLGGELYEQYF	TGTGCCAGCAGCTTGGGTGGGGAGCTCTACGAGCAGTACTTC
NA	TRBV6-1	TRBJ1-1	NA	CASSEDQGNTEAFF	TGTGCCAGCAGTGAAGATCAGGGGAACACTGAAGCTTTCTTT
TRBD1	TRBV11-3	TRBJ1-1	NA	CASSLTGGSVTEAFF	TGTGCCAGCAGCCTGACAGGGGGCAGCGTCACTGAAGCTTTCTTT
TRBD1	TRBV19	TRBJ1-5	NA	CASSTSGGRQPQHF	TGTGCCAGTAGTACCTCAGGGGGGAGACAGCCCCAGCATTTT
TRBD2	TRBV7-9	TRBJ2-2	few	CASSLRGGSTGELFF	TGTGCCAGCAGCTTGCGGGGGGGCAGCACCGGGGAGCTGTTTTTT
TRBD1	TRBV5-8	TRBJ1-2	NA	CASSWTGGPNYNYGYTF	TGTGCCAGCAGCTGGACAGGGGGCCCTAATTATAACTATGGCTACACCTTC